A single T cell receptor (beta chain) is shown here with its context. What it binds is unknown. The sample originates from a study of cytomegalovirus exposure and HLA in healthy donors. Study-wide background: The 95 to 150 validation repertoires were produced on the same platform as the 720 or so repertoires of the first cohort. This was reported in a later analysis.

The length of the CDR3 is 13 residues. Germline lookup yields CDR1 SGHTA and CDR2 FQGNSA. Between the trimmed V and J ends, which lost 1 base and 8 bases, there was a span of 8 bases. Broader study findings: First-cohort TCR clusters tended to co-occur in the 90 to 150 validation repertoires, a later analysis found. The study listed approximately 160 cytomegalovirus-associated TCR beta chains. Many donors shared some public TCRs, even though most TCR sequences were rare.

Sequencing was performed with immunoSEQ multiplex PCR; in TCRdb, only in-frame clones are kept and a portion is missing. The top ten clones hold about 14% of a sample with 220,000 or so clones, approximately 88% of them seen once. The sequenced material came from PBMCs. The origin of this receptor is a woman in her twenties or thirties in good health and CMV-seropositive. The gene calls are TRBV7-2 and TRBJ1-4; unclear D gene. CDR3 sequence: CASSLDSGEKLFF. The CDR3 DNA is TGTGCCAGCAGCTTAGATTCGGGGGAAAAACTGTTTTTT.